This T cell receptor (beta chain) was found in a study of neurological immune-mediated disorders. Study-level results: According to phylogenetic grouping, one related-CDR3 cluster, a possible signature, contained the repertoires of 18 of 34 multiple sclerosis patients.

The unsorted libraries were produced from 2 million PBMCs held at -80 C. This CDR3 is built from 15 residues. Germline lookup yields CDR1 DFQATT and CDR2 SNEGSKA (reference sequence). V lost 3 bases to trimming and J lost 0 bases, with 12 bases between them. Each CDR3 protein gets one entry after TCRdb re-called the 5' RACE reads with MiXCR. The sample lists about 66,000 distinct CDR3 sequences; about 4% were seen once. This clonotype was observed many times. Its antigen is unknown. The gene calls are TRBV20-1 and TRBJ1-5, with D unclear. The specimen sequenced was PBMCs. The source of this sequence is a man aged 30 to 45 with multiple sclerosis. The CDR3 loop reads CSASPSPYSNQPQHF. The CDR3 DNA reads as TGCAGTGCTAGCCCCAGCCCCTATAGCAATCAGCCCCAGCATTTT.